These 17 T cell receptor beta chains came from one sample sequenced in a study of blood T cells in healthy people across ages. With a J-beta primer mix and a sample-barcoded 5' primer, a second PCR ran about 6 to 11 cycles. TCRdb recomputed calls from the 5' RACE reads with MiXCR, one row per CDR3 protein. The top ten clones hold about 30% of a sample with roughly 860,000 distinct CDR3 sequences, approximately 67% of them seen once. The sample comprised blood. All receptors come from a man in his thirties or forties in good health.

This rearrangement joins TRBV12-3 or TRBV12-4 to TRBJ2-3, with D hard to call. V was clipped by 6 bases and J by 7 bases, with 17 bases between them. The CDR3 is 14 amino acids. In DNA, the CDR3 is TGTGCCAGCAGAGTGAGAGTGGGCACGAATACGCAGTATTTT. This translates into CASRVRVGTNTQYF.

This clonotype was seen a few times. The chain recombines TRBV6-1 with TRBJ1-2; D is unresolved. V lost 0 bases, J lost 4 bases, and 12 bases lay in between. Germline CDR1 is MNHNS and CDR2 is SASEGT. The CDR3 runs to 15 residues. This chain's CDR3 is CASSEATWVGYGYTF. Here the CDR3 DNA reads TGTGCCAGCAGTGAAGCGACATGGGTTGGCTATGGCTACACCTTC.

This clonotype occurred a few times. This sequence joins TRBV5-1 and TRBJ2-5; D gene uncertain. The CDR3 covers 14 residues. The V gene lost 5 bases and the J gene lost 4 bases, with 15 bases spanning the gap. CDR1 SGHRS and CDR2 YFSETQ come from the germline V gene. The CDR3 DNA reads TGCGCCAGCAGAGGAGTGGAGCCGTCAGAGACCCAGTACTTC. Translation gives CASRGVEPSETQYF.

The genes are TRBV15 and TRBJ2-3; D remains ambiguous. This CDR3 has 12 residues. V lost 3 bases, J lost 7 bases, and 8 bases lay in between. Germline V gene lookup returns CDR1 LNHNV and CDR2 YYDKDF (reference sequence). Written as DNA, the CDR3 is TGTGCCACCAGCAGCCAACTGAATACGCAGTATTTT. This translates into CATSSQLNTQYF.

V and J are TRBV6-5 and TRBJ2-4; D gene uncertain. The V end was cut by 5 bases, the J end by 5 bases, with 10 bases between. The CDR3 sequence is 13 residues long. The germline CDR1 and CDR2 sequences are MNHEY and SVGAGI. The CDR3 here is CASSRTVENIQYF. The CDR3 DNA follows: TGTGCCAGCAGTCGGACGGTAGAAAACATTCAGTACTTC.

The chain employs TRBV7-2 and TRBJ2-3; 7 bases agree with TRBD2. The junction had 15 bases not matched to a gene; V was cut back by 5 bases and J by 4 bases. Germline values: CDR1 SGHTA, CDR2 FQGNSA. The CDR3 sequence is 17 residues long. The DNA for the CDR3 is TGTGCCAGCAGCCTTAGACAATTCCCAGGGAGGGCAGATACGCAGTATTTT. It codes for CASSLRQFPGRADTQYF.

This clonotype was detected only a few times. This rearrangement joins TRBV28 to TRBJ2-5; D perhaps matches TRBD1 (6 bases). The CDR3 spans 15 residues. Germline V lookup: CDR1 MDHEN, CDR2 SYDVKM. V gave up 1 base and J gave up 5 bases, with 14 bases separating them. CDR3 bases: TGTGCCAGCAGTTTATTGCAGGGGCTAGGGGAGACCCAGTACTTC. It yields the protein CASSLLQGLGETQYF.

The chain is built from TRBV4-3 and TRBJ2-4; D gene ambiguous. V dropped 0 bases and J dropped 6 bases, with 18 bases sitting between them. The CDR3 covers 17 residues. From germline, CDR1 is LGHNA and CDR2 YSLEER. The CDR3 nucleotides read TGCGCCAGCAGCCAAGATCGAAACCCCCTTTCGTTAAACATTCAGTACTTC. This translates into CASSQDRNPLSLNIQYF.

This chain joins TRBV5-6 and TRBJ2-7, with 8 bases fitting TRBD1. This CDR3 spans 14 amino acids. The V and J ends lost 4 bases and 3 bases, in that order; junction bases with no gene match: 6. The germline gives CDR1 SGHDT, CDR2 YYEEEE. CDR3 loop: CASSPDREVYEQYF. Here the CDR3 DNA reads TGTGCCAGCAGCCCGGACAGGGAGGTCTACGAGCAGTACTTC.

The chain combines TRBV7-2 with TRBJ2-5, with D hard to call. The CDR3 extends over 14 amino acids. With 1 base removed from V and 5 bases from J, the gap between germline ends came to 11 bases. Germline CDR1 reads SGHTA; CDR2 reads FQGNSA. CDR3 sequence (DNA): TGTGCCAGCAGCTTAGAACGCCGTCAGGAGACCCAGTACTTC. It translates to CASSLERRQETQYF.

With respect to this clonotype: The germline gene is not matched at one end of the junction; a read error may be the cause. J is TRBJ2-3 and V is TRBV6-2 or TRBV6-3; a possible D gene is TRBD2 (5 bases). This CDR3 comprises 14 residues. Germline assignment: CDR1 MNHEY and CDR2 SVGEGT. The CDR3: CAGRGSFATDTQYF. CDR3 in DNA: TGTGCCGGCAGAGGGTCTTTCGCCACAGATACGCAGTATTTT.

The genes are TRBV2 and TRBJ1-2, with D unclear. Trimming left V 2 bases short and J 4 bases short, with 14 bases between. The CDR3 loop spans 15 amino acids. Germline V CDR1 and CDR2: SNHLY, FYNNEI. CDR3 protein: CASSEIRGGSYGYTF. The CDR3 DNA sequence: TGTGCCAGCAGTGAAATTCGGGGAGGGAGCTATGGCTACACCTTC.

The rearrangement links TRBV7-3 to TRBJ2-5; perhaps D is TRBD1 or TRBD2 (5 bases each). The V end lost 5 bases, the J end lost 5 bases, and 12 bases lay between the germline ends. The CDR3 contains 13 residues. CDR1 is SGHTA and CDR2 is FQGTGA in the germline V gene. The CDR3 here is CASSLSGTETQYF. As DNA, the CDR3 is TGTGCCAGCAGCCTCTCCGGGACCGAGACCCAGTACTTC.

V is TRBV5-1 and J is TRBJ2-5, with 9 bases matching TRBD2. This CDR3 has 15 amino acids. The J segment lost 1 base and the V segment lost 4 bases, leaving 5 bases of the junction unmatched. CDR1 is SGHRS, CDR2 YFSETQ, per germline. The CDR3 loop is CASSGLAGRQETQYF. The CDR3, as DNA: TGCGCCAGCAGCGGGCTAGCGGGGCGCCAAGAGACCCAGTACTTC.

The rearrangement joins TRBV7-9 to TRBJ2-7, with TRBD1 identical over 7 bases. CDR3 length equals 16 residues. The germline V gene encodes CDR1 SEHNR and CDR2 FQNEAQ (reference sequence). V shed 5 bases and J 2 bases; nucleotides not matched to a gene: 12. CDR3 coding DNA: TGTGCCAGCAGCCATATACCGGGGACAGACCCCTACGAGCAGTACTTC. Translating it yields CASSHIPGTDPYEQYF.

The chain recombines TRBV20-1 with TRBJ1-2; D unclear. CDR3 size: 10 residues. Germline V gene lookup returns CDR1 DFQATT and CDR2 SNEGSKA (reference sequence). V lost 5 bases and J lost 4, with 5 bases in between. The CDR3 sequence is CSALLYGYTF. CDR3 DNA: TGCAGTGCTCTTCTCTATGGCTACACCTTC.

The V gene is TRBV7-2, the J gene TRBJ2-3, with D maybe TRBD2 (5 bases). V lost 4 bases and J 2 bases, leaving 19 bases between the germline ends. CDR3 size: 17 residues. Germline CDR1 SGHTA, CDR2 FQGNSA. CDR3 amino acids: CASSSLGAAIYTDTQYF. CDR3 nucleotide sequence: TGTGCCAGCAGCTCGCTCGGAGCGGCTATTTACACAGATACGCAGTATTTT.